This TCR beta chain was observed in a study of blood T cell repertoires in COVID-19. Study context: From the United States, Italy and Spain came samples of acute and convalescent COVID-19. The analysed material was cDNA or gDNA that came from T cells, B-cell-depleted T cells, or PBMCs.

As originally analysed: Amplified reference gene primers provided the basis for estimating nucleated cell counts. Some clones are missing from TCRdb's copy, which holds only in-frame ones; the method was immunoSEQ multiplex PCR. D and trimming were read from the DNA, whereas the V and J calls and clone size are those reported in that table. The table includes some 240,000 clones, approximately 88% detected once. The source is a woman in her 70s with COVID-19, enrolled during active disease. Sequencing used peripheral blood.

The CDR3 sequence is CASINDRGRNSPLHF. In DNA form, the CDR3 reads TGTGCCAGCATTAACGACAGGGGGCGGAATTCACCCCTCCACTTT. The rearrangement uses TRBV6-5 and TRBJ1-6; TRBD1 matches at 10 bases. V was clipped by 7 bases and J by 7 bases; unmatched bases: 7. The CDR3 has 15 amino acids. CDR1 is MNHEY, CDR2 SVGAGI, per germline.